The 12 T cell receptor beta chains below were found in one sample sequenced in a study of T-cell reconstitution after alpha-beta-depleted transplantation in children. Unique molecular identifiers featured in how the TCRbeta library was prepared. TCRdb ran MiXCR on the PCR reads and lists one entry per CDR3 protein. The table shows about 120,000 distinct CDR3 sequences, with around a tenth occurring only once. This sample comprised PBMCs, obtained before TCRalphabeta/CD19-depleted stem cell transplant. These receptors were collected from a boy aged 2 to 10 with acute lymphoblastic leukemia, due to receive a stem cell transplant.

On this clonotype: A much larger clone lies one base from this, so it may be a read error. The V and J genes are TRBV5-1 and TRBJ2-7; possible D gene TRBD2, 5 bases. Looked up from germline, CDR1 is SGHRS and CDR2 is YFSETQ. Trimming took off 6 bases at V and 0 bases at J, with 13 bases between the two ends. The CDR3 sequence is 14 residues long. CDR3 in amino acids: CASTSSRTSYEQYF. CDR3 bases: TGCGCCAGCACCTCTAGCAGGACCTCCTACGAGCAGTACTTC.

The rearrangement links TRBV5-1 to TRBJ2-1; D uncertain. This CDR3 has 11 residues. The V end lost 0 bases, the J end lost 10 bases, and 5 bases lay between the germline ends. The germline V gene has CDR1 SGHRS and CDR2 YFSETQ. CDR3 sequence: CASSLAREQFF. CDR3 DNA sequence: TGCGCCAGCAGCTTGGCCCGGGAGCAGTTCTTC.

This clonotype appeared many times. The chain has TRBV6-5 and TRBJ2-1; 8 nucleotides match TRBD2. CDR1 and CDR2 from the germline V gene are MNHEY and SVGAGI. The junction had 7 bases not matched to a gene; V was cut back by 0 bases and J by 3 bases. The CDR3 covers 17 residues. CDR3 region: CASSYSAGVFYYNEQFF. The DNA of the CDR3 is TGTGCCAGCAGTTACTCAGCGGGAGTTTTCTACTACAATGAGCAGTTCTTC.

This sequence joins TRBV3-1 and TRBJ2-5; the D gene is possibly TRBD1 (6 bases). Trimming cost V 6 bases and J 9 bases, with 17 bases left between them. In germline, CDR1 is LGHDT, CDR2 YNNKEL (reference sequence). This CDR3 contains 13 residues. CDR3 in amino acids: CASSQDQGGAQYF. DNA for the CDR3: TGTGCCAGCAGTCAGGACCAAGGGGGAGCCCAGTACTTC.

In its sample, this clonotype was seen many times. The chain has TRBV20-1 and TRBJ2-5, with TRBD2 as a possible D gene (7 bases). V lost 3 bases and J 7 bases, leaving 12 bases between the germline ends. The CDR3 loop spans 12 amino acids. Germline V gene data show CDR1 as DFQATT and CDR2 as SNEGSKA (reference sequence). CDR3 DNA sequence: TGCAGTGCTAGGAGGGGGGAGGGGACCCAGTACTTC. Its translation is CSARRGEGTQYF.

Ten or more counts support this clonotype. The chain recombines TRBV7-3 with TRBJ2-3; tentatively, D is TRBD2 (6 bases). The V end lost 3 bases, the J end lost 0 bases, and 10 bases lay between the germline ends. CDR1 and CDR2 (germline): SGHTA, FQGTGA. The length of the CDR3 is 15 residues. This chain's CDR3 is CASSFSGTSTDTQYF. The CDR3 DNA reads TGTGCCAGCAGCTTTTCCGGGACTAGCACAGATACGCAGTATTTT. Drawing the rest from reference TRBV7-3 and TRBJ2-3, the complete variable domain is GAGVSQTPSNKVTEKGKYVELRCDPISGHTALYWYRQSLGQGPEFLIYFQGTGAADDSGLPNDRFFAVRPEGSVSTLKIQRTERGDSAVYLCASSFSGTSTDTQYFGPGTRLTVL.

This clonotype came up many times. J is TRBJ2-1 and V is TRBV12-3 or TRBV12-4; TRBD2 matches at 8 bases. The CDR3 is made up of 16 amino acids. Losses at the gene ends were 1 base for V and 4 bases for J; bases not matched to a gene: 6. CDR3 in amino acids: CASSLGSGIRYNEQFF. Written as DNA, the CDR3 is TGTGCCAGCAGTTTAGGTAGCGGGATCCGTTACAATGAGCAGTTCTTC.

About this clonotype itself: The junction departs from the called germline gene at one end, perhaps through a read error. This chain connects TRBV5-1 to TRBJ2-7; maybe TRBD2 (5 bases). The CDR3 contains 13 residues. Germline V lookup: CDR1 SGHRS, CDR2 YFSETQ. CDR3 sequence: CASSLNSGSKVDF. The CDR3 DNA reads TGCGCCAGCAGCTTGAATTCGGGGTCGAAAGTGGACTTC.

This clonotype has just a few counts. CDR3 coding DNA: TGCAGTGCCACCACAGGGGGCGTCTATGGCTACACCTTC. This translates into CSATTGGVYGYTF. The chain joins TRBV20-1 to TRBJ1-2; 9 nucleotides match TRBD1. J was trimmed by 4 bases and V by 6 bases; bases with no gene match: 6. Per germline, CDR1 DFQATT and CDR2 SNEGSKA (reference sequence). The CDR3 contains 13 residues.

The rearrangement links TRBV20-1 to TRBJ1-5; D call uncertain. Germline CDR1 is DFQATT and CDR2 is SNEGSKA (reference sequence). V was clipped by 5 bases and J by 6 bases, with 17 bases between them. There are 14 residues in the CDR3. The CDR3 DNA reads TGCAGTGCTTTAGGAAAGGGTATCCTTCAGCCCCAGCATTTT. This sequence encodes CSALGKGILQPQHF.

This clonotype has only a few counts. The chain is built from TRBV28 and TRBJ2-3; D uncertain. CDR1 is MDHEN and CDR2 is SYDVKM in the germline V gene. CDR3 length: 14 residues. V lost 2 bases and J lost 4, with 10 bases in between. The CDR3 loop is CASSLTLVSDTQYF. DNA for the CDR3: TGTGCCAGCAGTTTAACGCTAGTTTCAGATACGCAGTATTTT.

V is TRBV24-1 and J is TRBJ2-1; D uncertain. Germline loops: CDR1 KGHDR, CDR2 SFDVKD. Trimming left V 3 bases short and J 10 bases short, with 6 bases between. This CDR3 comprises 11 residues. The CDR3 reads CATSDPREQFF. In DNA, the CDR3 is TGTGCCACCAGTGATCCGAGGGAGCAGTTCTTC.